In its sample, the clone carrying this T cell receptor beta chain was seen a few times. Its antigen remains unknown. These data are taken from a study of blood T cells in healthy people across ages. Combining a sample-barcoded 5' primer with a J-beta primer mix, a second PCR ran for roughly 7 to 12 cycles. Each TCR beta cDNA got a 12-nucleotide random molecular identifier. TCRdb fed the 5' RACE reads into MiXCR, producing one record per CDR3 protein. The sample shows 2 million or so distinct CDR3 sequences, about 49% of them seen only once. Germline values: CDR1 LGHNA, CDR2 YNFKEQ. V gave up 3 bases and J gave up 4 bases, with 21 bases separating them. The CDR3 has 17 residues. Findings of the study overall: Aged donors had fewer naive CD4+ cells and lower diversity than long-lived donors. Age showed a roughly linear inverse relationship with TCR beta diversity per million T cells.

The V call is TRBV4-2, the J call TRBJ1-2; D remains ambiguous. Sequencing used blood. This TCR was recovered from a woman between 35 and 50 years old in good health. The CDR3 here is CASSHKGSEKRRYGYTF. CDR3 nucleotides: TGTGCCAGCAGCCACAAAGGTTCAGAAAAAAGGCGCTATGGCTACACCTTC.